This T cell receptor (beta chain) originates from a study of blood T cell repertoires in COVID-19. About the research overall: Sample material is recorded as cDNA or gDNA derived from T cells, B-cell-depleted T cells, or PBMCs.

Authors' processing steps: Amplification of reference gene primers was used by the study to estimate nucleated cell counts. Sequenced by immunoSEQ multiplex PCR; TCRdb stores in-frame clones only, minus some. V and J calls and clone size follow that table, whereas D and trimming were derived from the DNA. The table records some 350,000 clones, roughly 90% of them present only once. Seattle patient enrollment occurred during active infection, with longitudinal follow-up thereafter. The trim removed 4 bases at V and 3 bases at J, leaving 12 bases unmatched. CDR3 size: 17 residues. Per the germline V gene, CDR1 is SGHVS and CDR2 is FQNEAQ.

Sequenced: peripheral blood. The chain couples TRBV7-8 to TRBJ2-3; 8 nucleotides align to TRBD1. The sequence derives from a woman in her twenties or thirties with COVID-19, enrolled during active disease. The CDR3 reads CASSSNPTRGLTDTQYF. CDR3 nucleotide sequence: TGTGCCAGCAGCTCAAACCCAACCAGGGGGCTTACAGATACGCAGTATTTT.